This TCR beta chain was identified in a study of molecular identifiers for immune sequencing clone quantification. This clonotype came up many times. Its antigen is unidentified. From the PCR reads, TCRdb called clonotypes with MiXCR, one entry per CDR3 protein. The data hold more than 60,000 distinct CDR3 sequences, with around a sixth observed a single time. Study-wide findings and caveats: Effector cells had over 99% of their molecules in clones above 20 RNA copies, while naive cells had under 1%.

Germline V gene data show CDR1 as MNHEY and CDR2 as SMNVEV (reference sequence). The CDR3 has 13 amino acids. Trimming cost V 4 bases and J 6 bases, with 10 bases left between them. The genes are TRBV27 and TRBJ1-5; D call uncertain. Sequencing input: naive CD8+ T cells from blood, with Jurkat cell RNA spiked in. Subset specified: FACS-sorted CD8+CD4-CCR7+CD45RA+ naive T cells. This TCR was sampled from a human donor in good health. Some libraries in this study had Jurkat cell RNA spiked in. For the CDR3, the DNA is TGTGCCAGCAGTTACCAAGGAACTCAGCCCCAGCATTTT. This codes for CASSYQGTQPQHF.